This T cell receptor beta chain stems from a study of control samples from healthy donors and cancer patients. Germline CDR1 and CDR2: MNHEY and SMNVEV (reference sequence). CDR3 length equals 13 residues. V lost 2 bases, J lost 8 bases, and 12 bases lay in between. Clones were read by immunoSEQ multiplex PCR, and TCRdb kept only the in-frame ones, dropping some. The table includes fewer than 500,000 clones, over 75% detected once. The sequenced material came from PBMCs. The clonotype comes from a man aged 40-49 years with head and neck cancer. This chain joins TRBV27 and TRBJ1-2; TRBD1 might be the D (5 bases). Here the CDR3 reads CASSLRGGEGYTF. The CDR3, as DNA: TGTGCCAGCAGTTTAAGGGGCGGTGAGGGCTACACCTTC.